Listed here are 32 T cell receptor beta chains from one sample, sequenced in a study of tumor-infiltrating lymphocytes in primary liver carcinoma. Extraction of RNA together with DNA used about 18-31 mg of unsorted bulk tissue. A primer in the constant region served to generate TCR beta cDNA from about 470 ng of total RNA. What produced the TCR beta libraries was three nested multiplex PCR rounds using slightly modified ARM-PCR. TRBV1-TRBV30 forward and Cbeta reverse primers drove the first two approximately 11-cycle rounds. TCRdb re-called the multiplex PCR reads with MiXCR, one entry per CDR3 protein. The table has fewer than 30,000 distinct CDR3 sequences, 78% seen once. The sequenced sample was liver tumor tissue from sampling region 3. Subset: tumor region T3, left-lateral pole. The receptors stem from a man aged 35 to 55 with primary liver carcinoma and hepatitis B virus infection.

Points on this clonotype: Without the conserved terminal phenylalanine or tryptophan, this CDR3 likely stems from a read error. V is TRBV11-2 and J is TRBJ1-1, with D perhaps matching TRBD1 (5 bases). There are 13 residues in the CDR3. CDR1 and CDR2 (germline): SGHAT, FQNNGV. V was trimmed by 11 bases and J by 5 bases, leaving 18 bases between them. The CDR3 region is CAGKWGGRTEAFS. CDR3 sequence (DNA): TGTGCCGGCAAGTGGGGGGGAAGGACTGAAGCTTTCTCT.

Comment on this clonotype: The final CDR3 position lacks the conserved phenylalanine or tryptophan, pointing to a likely read error. It is unclear where the CDR3 begins or ends on the DNA, so no DNA is shown, and the CDR3 is as TCRdb lists it. The chain joins TRBV6-5 to TRBJ1-1; the table's D call, TRBD1, has no DNA check behind it. Germline CDR1 MNHEY, CDR2 SVGAGI. The CDR3 spans 13 residues, counting both ends. This CDR3 is CASSYRGSTEGFL.

The chain combines TRBV29-1 with TRBJ2-5; 7 nucleotides line up with TRBD1. This CDR3 has 13 amino acids. V dropped 5 bases and J dropped 5; count of bases not matched to a gene: 8. Per the germline V gene, CDR1 is SQVTM and CDR2 is ANQGSEA. The chain's CDR3 is CSVRDSHRETQYF. Written as DNA, the CDR3 is TGCAGCGTTAGGGACAGTCATCGGGAGACCCAGTACTTC.

With respect to this clonotype: Germline is not matched at one junction end, which may reflect a read error. The chain is built from TRBV12-3 or TRBV12-4 and TRBJ2-7, with 8 bases aligning to TRBD1. The CDR3 is 15 amino acids. CDR3 loop: CASSRGTGGLYDQYF. CDR3 DNA: TGTGCCAGCAGCCGAGGAACAGGGGGACTCTACGATCAGTACTTC.

Concerning this clonotype: The junction does not match germline at one end; this may be a read error. This chain's CDR3 is CVSSLSLYEQYF. As DNA, the CDR3 is TGTGTCAGCAGCCTAAGCCTCTATGAGCAGTACTTC. The rearrangement uses TRBV12-3 or TRBV12-4 and TRBJ2-7; no definite D call. CDR3 size: 12 residues.

Details on this clonotype: This is likely a read error, given that the CDR3 carries no conserved phenylalanine or tryptophan at its end. The chain is built from TRBV4-1 and TRBJ2-3; 7 bases agree with TRBD1. The length of the CDR3 is 16 residues. CDR1 is MGHRA and CDR2 is YSYEKL in the germline V gene. V shed 0 bases and J 4 bases; nucleotides not matched to a gene: 7. CDR3 in amino acids: CASSQDGTVSADTQYL. In DNA, the CDR3 is TGCGCCAGCAGCCAAGACGGGACAGTTAGCGCAGATACGCAGTATCTT.

The table lists this clonotype with a few counts. V gene TRBV6-2 or TRBV6-3 combines with J gene TRBJ2-1, with D unclear. Germline loops: CDR1 MNHEY, CDR2 SVGEGT. V lost 4 bases and J 0 bases, leaving 10 bases between the germline ends. The CDR3 runs to 15 residues. The CDR3 DNA is TGTGCCAGCAGTTTAATCGTAAGCTCCTACAATGAGCAGTTCTTC. Its translation is CASSLIVSSYNEQFF.

As regards this clonotype: Likely a read error: the CDR3 ends without its conserved phenylalanine or tryptophan. V usage is TRBV10-3 and J usage is TRBJ1-1; D is undetermined. This CDR3 has 13 amino acids. Per the germline V gene, CDR1 is ENHRY and CDR2 is SYGVKD. As DNA, the CDR3 is TGTACCATCAGTGAGGAGGACTTCACTGAAGCTTTCTGT. Protein product: CTISEEDFTEAFC.

Worth noting for this clonotype: A read error may produce the germline difference seen at one junction end. The V and J genes are TRBV11-2 and TRBJ2-1; possible D gene TRBD2, 5 bases. The CDR3 runs 13 residues. The germline V gene encodes CDR1 SGHAT and CDR2 FQNNGV. CDR3 sequence: CSSSLVGVNERFF. CDR3 DNA: TGTAGCAGCAGCTTAGTGGGAGTGAATGAGCGGTTCTTC. The full variable domain, in which reference TRBV11-2 and TRBJ2-1 provide the parts outside the CDR3, is EAGVAQSPRYKIIEKRQSVAFWCNPISGHATLYWYQQILGQGPKLLIQFQNNGVVDDSQLPKDRFSAERLKGVDSTLKIQPAKLEDSAVYLCSSSLVGVNERFFGPGTRLTVL.

In regard to this clonotype: With a much larger clone just one base away, this may be a read error. This chain joins TRBV9 and TRBJ1-1, with D possibly matching TRBD1 (6 bases). CDR3 size: 14 residues. The germline V gene has CDR1 SGDLS and CDR2 YYNGEE. The chain's CDR3 is CASSVNSGDTEVFF. The CDR3 DNA reads as TGTGCCAGCAGCGTCAACTCGGGGGACACTGAAGTTTTCTTT.

As concerns this clonotype: One junction end does not reproduce the germline sequence, and a read error may be involved. The chain employs TRBV5-1 and TRBJ2-5, with TRBD2 as a possible D gene (5 bases). This CDR3 is built from 16 residues. CDR1 is SGHRS and CDR2 is YFSETQ in the germline V gene. CDR3 sequence reads: CAGSLAGRGIQETQYF. The DNA for the CDR3 is TGCGCCGGCAGCTTGGCCGGACGAGGGATCCAAGAGACCCAGTACTTC.

Remarks on this clonotype: The junction departs from germline at one end; a sequencing error may be responsible. The V gene is TRBV11-2, the J gene TRBJ2-7; 9 bases align to TRBD1. This CDR3 has 16 amino acids. The germline V gene has CDR1 SGHAT and CDR2 FQNNGV. The CDR3 here is CVSSIIQGAIHNEQYF. In DNA form, the CDR3 reads TGTGTCAGCAGCATCATACAGGGGGCCATACATAACGAGCAATACTTC.

This clonotype is large by share. The J gene is TRBJ2-4, the V gene TRBV29-1; tentatively, D is TRBD2 (6 bases). CDR3 size: 14 residues. V lost 3 bases and J lost 9, with 18 bases in between. Germline V gene sequence: CDR1 SQVTM, CDR2 ANQGSEA. CDR3 in amino acids: CSVEGQGVGGIQYF. Written as DNA, the CDR3 is TGCAGCGTTGAGGGGCAGGGCGTCGGGGGCATTCAGTACTTC. Supplemented by reference TRBV29-1 and TRBJ2-4, the full variable domain reads SAVISQKPSRDICQRGTSLTIQCQVDSQVTMMFWYRQQPGQSLTLIATANQGSEATYESGFVIDKFPISRPNLTFSTLTVSNMSPEDSSIYLCSVEGQGVGGIQYFGAGTRLSVL.

The gene calls are TRBV12-3 or TRBV12-4 and TRBJ2-5; D possibly matches TRBD1 or TRBD2 (5 bases each). The germline V and J ends were trimmed by 2 bases and 7 bases, with 11 bases remaining between them. The CDR3 loop spans 13 amino acids. The CDR3 region is CASSLTVGVTQYF. The CDR3, as DNA: TGTGCCAGCAGTTTAACTGTGGGGGTGACCCAGTACTTC.

With regard to this clonotype: One junction end disagrees with the germline gene, perhaps due to a read error. In DNA, the CDR3 is TGTGCCAACAGTGAGAACGGGGCGGTCTCCTACGAGCAGTATTTC. It codes for CANSENGAVSYEQYF. The chain uses TRBV2 and TRBJ2-7; possibly TRBD1 or TRBD2 for D (5 bases each). Per germline, CDR1 SNHLY and CDR2 FYNNEI. There are 15 residues in the CDR3.

This chain uses TRBV4-2 with TRBJ2-2; TRBD2 might be the D (5 bases). V lost 7 bases and J lost 1, with 22 bases in between. The CDR3 runs to 18 residues. Per germline, CDR1 LGHNA and CDR2 YNFKEQ. The CDR3 loop is CASTQRQFSHVNTGELFF. Here the CDR3 DNA reads TGTGCCAGCACCCAGCGGCAATTTAGTCATGTGAACACCGGGGAGCTGTTTTTT.

About this clonotype: The junction departs from the called germline gene at one end, perhaps through a read error. This sequence joins TRBV5-4 and TRBJ2-7, with 9 bases aligning to TRBD2. This CDR3 has 15 residues. Germline CDR1 and CDR2: SGHNT and YYREEE (reference sequence). CDR3 in DNA: TGTGCCAGCAGCATCCTAGCGGGATGGGGCTACAAGCAGTACTTC. This codes for CASSILAGWGYKQYF.

Ten or more counts support this clonotype. A much larger clone lies one base from this, so it may be a read error. J is TRBJ2-2 and V is TRBV5-5, with 10 nucleotides matching TRBD1. Germline CDR1 SGHKS, CDR2 YYEKEE (reference sequence). The CDR3 has 14 residues. V was clipped by 5 bases and J by 4 bases; unmatched bases: 2. The CDR3 sequence is CASRRTGGTGELFF. The CDR3 DNA sequence: TGTGCCAGCAGACGGACAGGGGGCACCGGGGAGCTGTTTTTT.

Within the sample, this clonotype is medium-sized. V is TRBV4-3 and J is TRBJ2-5; D is unresolved. The CDR3 length is 13 residues. CDR1 LGHNA and CDR2 YSLEER come from the germline V gene. V lost 1 base and J lost 4, with 7 bases in between. CDR3: CASSQGLGETQYF. The DNA for the CDR3 is TGCGCCAGCAGCCAAGGGTTGGGAGAGACCCAGTACTTC.

The chain combines TRBV4-1 with TRBJ1-1; TRBD1 might be the D (5 bases). This CDR3 spans 14 amino acids. Germline V gives CDR1 MGHRA, CDR2 YSYEKL. Trimming stripped 0 bases from V and 12 bases from J, with 17 bases between. CDR3 nucleotides: TGCGCCAGCAGCCAAGACCTCGGGGGATTAGAAACTTTCTTT. This encodes CASSQDLGGLETFF.

The rearrangement joins TRBV4-2 to TRBJ2-5, with D perhaps matching TRBD2 (6 bases). Germline V gene data show CDR1 as LGHNA and CDR2 as YNFKEQ. V lost 11 bases and J 1 base, leaving 20 bases between the germline ends. The CDR3 has 15 amino acids. CDR3 bases: TGTGCCGACAGCCAATTGGCGGGACCCCAAGAGACCCAGTACTTC. Its translation is CADSQLAGPQETQYF.

V is TRBV28 and J is TRBJ2-7; D might be TRBD1 (7 bases). The CDR3 extends over 15 amino acids. Germline V gene lookup returns CDR1 MDHEN and CDR2 SYDVKM. V shed 6 bases and J shed 4 bases, with 19 bases lying between them. CDR3 region: CASRQKAGQSYEQYF. Here the CDR3 DNA reads TGTGCCAGCAGGCAAAAGGCGGGACAGTCATACGAGCAGTACTTC.

Concerning this clonotype itself: The junction differs from germline at one of its ends, possibly a read error. V is TRBV11-2 and J is TRBJ2-2; D is perhaps TRBD2 (5 bases). Germline CDR1 and CDR2: SGHAT and FQNNGV. This CDR3 region has 17 residues. CDR3 coding DNA: TGTGCCATCAGCTTAGCATTAGGAGTGGCGAACACCGGGGAGATGTTTTTT. Translating gives CAISLALGVANTGEMFF.

This clonotype was counted a single time. Relative to the germline gene, one junction end is altered; a read error may explain this. CDR3 protein: CASNLVNNTEAFF. CDR3 bases: TGTGCCAGCAACTTAGTAAATAACACAGAAGCTTTCTTT. The J gene is TRBJ1-1, the V gene TRBV11-2; D ambiguous. Germline V gives CDR1 SGHAT, CDR2 FQNNGV. There are 13 residues in the CDR3.

About this clonotype: The CDR3 does not close with the conserved phenylalanine or tryptophan, likely indicating a read error. V and J are TRBV12-3 or TRBV12-4 and TRBJ1-5; D unresolved. V was cut by 1 base and J by 9 bases, with 13 bases left in between. CDR3 length equals 14 residues. The CDR3 bases are TGTGCCAGCAGTTTAGATGAGGGCGATCGGCCCCAGCATTCT. This encodes CASSLDEGDRPQHS.

The chain combines TRBV29-1 with TRBJ2-5, with D possibly matching TRBD2 (5 bases). CDR1 is SQVTM and CDR2 is ANQGSEA in the germline V gene. CDR3 length equals 13 residues. The CDR3 reads CGGLTQRMEAQYF. The DNA of the CDR3 is TGCGGCGGACTCACCCAGAGGATGGAGGCCCAGTACTTC.

A word on this clonotype: The junction shows a germline mismatch at one end, possibly a read error. The rearrangement uses TRBV11-1 and TRBJ2-7; D remains ambiguous. Germline CDR1 reads SGHAT; CDR2 reads FQDESV (reference sequence). The CDR3 covers 16 residues. This chain's CDR3 is CASSSRGSFSLYERYF. The CDR3 DNA follows: TGTGCTAGCAGCTCAAGAGGCTCTTTCAGCCTCTACGAGCGATACTTC.

This clonotype was counted ten times or more. J is TRBJ2-1 and V is TRBV11-2, with a possible D match to TRBD2 (6 bases). Germline CDR1 SGHAT, CDR2 FQNNGV. This CDR3 has 14 amino acids. Trimming cost V 6 bases and J 7 bases, with 16 bases left between them. The CDR3 is CASSSAGPGNEQFF. In DNA form, the CDR3 reads TGTGCCAGCAGTTCAGCGGGCCCTGGGAATGAGCAGTTCTTC.

The chain carries TRBV6-6 and TRBJ2-2; 7 positions match TRBD1. J lost 6 bases, V lost 10 bases, and 11 bases had no gene match. Germline values: CDR1 MNHNY, CDR2 SVGAGI (reference sequence). The CDR3 runs to 14 residues. The CDR3 sequence is CATTTQGVSGELFF. The CDR3 DNA reads TGTGCCACCACCACCCAGGGGGTCTCCGGGGAGCTGTTTTTT.

Regarding this clonotype: Germline and junction disagree at one end, which may indicate a read error. The chain couples TRBV6-5 to TRBJ1-1, with TRBD1 matching over 7 bases. Germline-derived CDR1 and CDR2 are MNHEY and SVGAGI. The CDR3 is 15 amino acids. The CDR3 loop reads CASGYGTELDTEPFF. The CDR3 DNA is TGTGCCAGCGGTTACGGGACAGAATTAGACACTGAACCTTTCTTT.

The rearrangement links TRBV4-1 to TRBJ2-6; TRBD1 matches 9 bases. The CDR3 is 20 residues long. From germline, CDR1 is MGHRA and CDR2 YSYEKL. The CDR3 nucleotides are TGCATCAGCAGCCAAGAACCCGTGACAGGGGGTTCCTCAGGGGCCAACGTCCTGACTTTC. Amino acid sequence: CISSQEPVTGGSSGANVLTF.

V gene TRBV10-3 combines with J gene TRBJ2-7; 14 nucleotides line up with TRBD2. The CDR3 runs to 13 residues. Germline loops: CDR1 ENHRY, CDR2 SYGVKD. The CDR3 spells CVTGTSGSYEQYF. CDR3 DNA: TGTGTCACCGGGACTAGCGGGAGTTACGAGCAGTACTTC.